What follows is one T cell receptor (beta chain) and its context. Its antigen is still unknown. Adult Caucasians living in Nashville, Tennessee made up all of the donors. This sample was included in a study of shared clonotypes between healthy human individuals. Germline V gives CDR1 GTSNPN, CDR2 SVGIG (reference sequence). The length of the CDR3 is 13 residues. The V gene lost 0 bases and the J gene lost 10 bases, with 15 bases spanning the gap. Repertoires were generated with immunoSEQ multiplex PCR, while TCRdb's copy carries only in-frame clones and drops some. The sample contains some 320,000 clones, over 75% of which appear only once. General study points: An anticipated effect of sequencing depth on clonotype sharing among donors was recognized. The sharing of 5% to 5.5% of naive CD4 clonotypes was seen across a few donors.

The specimen was memory CD8+ T cells sorted from blood. The subset: CD45RO+ cells pooled with CCR7-negative TemRA cells. The chain links TRBV30 to TRBJ1-2, with D hard to call. This sequence was found in a man aged 18 to 30 in good health. The CDR3 is CAWSVLLSSDYTF. The CDR3 DNA reads as TGTGCCTGGAGTGTACTTTTGTCCTCCGACTACACCTTC. Together with reference TRBV30 and TRBJ1-2, the CDR3 gives the full variable domain: SQTIHQWPATLVQPVGSPLSLECTVEGTSNPNLYWYRQAAGRGLQLLFYSVGIGQISSEVPQNLSASRPQDRQFILSSKKLLLSDSGFYLCAWSVLLSSDYTFGSGTRLTVV.